The 18 T cell receptor beta chains below were found in one sample sequenced in a study of early T cells in non-severe SARS-CoV-2 infection. MiXCR, applied by TCRdb to the 5' RACE reads, yields one record per CDR3 protein. The sample lists approximately 76,000 distinct CDR3 sequences; about 10% were seen once. The sample consisted of whole blood. These receptors originate from an adult who was a healthcare worker with PCR-confirmed SARS-CoV-2 infection or an uninfected control (not recorded which).

This clonotype was picked up a small number of times. The CDR3 region has the DNA TGTGCCAGCAGACCGGGACAGGGGATATACACCTTC. It codes for CASRPGQGIYTF. V gene TRBV7-9 combines with J gene TRBJ1-2; 10 nucleotides match TRBD1. The CDR3 sequence is 12 residues long. Trimming at V came to 6 bases and at J to 11 bases, leaving 6 bases not matched to a gene. The germline gives CDR1 SEHNR, CDR2 FQNEAQ (reference sequence).

The chain combines TRBV7-8 with TRBJ1-1, with TRBD1 matching 8 bases. Germline values: CDR1 SGHVS, CDR2 FQNEAQ. After removal of 2 bases from V and 4 bases from J, the junction contained 9 bases not matched to a gene. This CDR3 contains 16 residues. CDR3 sequence: CASSLTAGGRGTEAFF. The CDR3 DNA sequence: TGTGCCAGCAGCTTAACGGCAGGGGGCAGAGGCACTGAAGCTTTCTTT.

In this sample, this clonotype turned up many times. The chain links TRBV7-2 to TRBJ1-1; no reliable D call. The CDR3 is made up of 13 amino acids. Germline-derived CDR1 and CDR2 are SGHTA and FQGNSA. Trimming removed 1 base from V and 1 base from J, with 4 bases in between. The CDR3 is CASSLDPNTEAFF. Written as DNA, the CDR3 is TGTGCCAGCAGCTTAGACCCGAACACTGAAGCTTTCTTT.

As for this clonotype: Just one base apart from a much larger clone, this may be a read error. The chain combines TRBV20-1 with TRBJ2-5, with 7 nucleotides matching TRBD2. Germline CDR1 and CDR2: DFQATT and SNEGSKA (reference sequence). This CDR3 contains 14 residues. The V gene end was trimmed by 0 bases and the J gene end by 5 bases; junction bases not matched to a gene: 6. The chain's CDR3 is CSARDTQGGETQYF. CDR3 DNA sequence: TGCAGTGCTAGAGATACCCAGGGAGGGGAGACCCAGTACTTC.

This clonotype was observed a few times. V is TRBV10-2 and J is TRBJ1-1; maybe TRBD1 (6 bases). Germline lookup yields CDR1 WSHSY and CDR2 SAAADI. Trimming left V 3 bases short and J 4 bases short, with 9 bases between. The CDR3 runs 13 residues. The CDR3 loop is CASSDMGATEAFF. The CDR3 region has the DNA TGCGCCAGCAGTGATATGGGGGCCACTGAAGCTTTCTTT.

This clonotype has more than one count but fewer than ten. The chain carries TRBV19 and TRBJ2-7; 7 bases fit TRBD1. CDR3 size: 14 residues. The trim removed 3 bases at V and 2 bases at J, leaving 4 bases unmatched. The germline gives CDR1 LNHDA, CDR2 SQIVND (reference sequence). CDR3 in amino acids: CASSMWGQTYEQYF. The DNA of the CDR3 is TGTGCCAGTAGTATGTGGGGACAGACCTACGAGCAGTACTTC.

As for this clonotype: Since a far larger clone is one base different, this is likely a read error. The V and J genes are TRBV12-3 or TRBV12-4 and TRBJ2-5; D is ambiguous. The CDR3 loop spans 11 amino acids. The CDR3 DNA reads TGTGCCGGCAGTTTCCAAGAGACCCAGTACTTC. This sequence encodes CAGSFQETQYF.

This chain connects TRBV7-8 to TRBJ2-1, with a possible D match to TRBD2 (5 bases). The germline gives CDR1 SGHVS, CDR2 FQNEAQ. The length of the CDR3 is 15 residues. Between the trimmed V and J ends, which lost 0 bases and 4 bases, there was a span of 10 bases. The CDR3 nucleotides read TGTGCCAGCAGCTTAGCGAGGGCGCCGTACAATGAGCAGTTCTTC. This sequence encodes CASSLARAPYNEQFF. The full variable domain, completed using reference TRBV7-8 and TRBJ2-1, is GAGVSQSPRYKVAKRGQDVALRCDPISGHVSLFWYQQALGQGPEFLTYFQNEAQLDKSGLPSDRFFAERPEGSVSTLKIQRTQQEDSAVYLCASSLARAPYNEQFFGPGTRLTVL.

There are many counts of this clonotype. The V and J genes are TRBV7-9 and TRBJ2-7; possible D gene TRBD1, 5 bases. Trimming stripped 5 bases from V and 1 base from J, with 9 bases between. The CDR3 extends over 13 amino acids. Germline V CDR1 and CDR2: SEHNR, FQNEAQ (reference sequence). DNA of the CDR3: TGTGCCAGCAGCCCTCCAGGGTCCTACGAGCAGTACTTC. Its translation is CASSPPGSYEQYF.

This clonotype was seen many times. V usage is TRBV10-1 and J usage is TRBJ2-1; D might be TRBD1 (5 bases). The ends were cut back, 7 bases at V and 5 bases at J, with 12 bases in the middle. The CDR3 is 13 residues long. From germline, CDR1 is WNHNN and CDR2 SYGVQD (reference sequence). In DNA form, the CDR3 reads TGCGCCAGCAACTCCGGACAAAACAATGAGCAGTTCTTC. It codes for CASNSGQNNEQFF.

This clonotype was picked up many times. CDR3 nucleotide sequence: TGTGCCAGCAGGCCGTCAGGGGGCACTGAGCAGTTCTTC. Its translation is CASRPSGGTEQFF. V gene TRBV12-3 or TRBV12-4 combines with J gene TRBJ2-1; 8 bases are shared with TRBD1. The CDR3 is made up of 13 amino acids. The junction had 7 bases not matched to a gene; V was cut back by 6 bases and J by 9 bases.

This chain links TRBV6-2 or TRBV6-3 with TRBJ1-1; 7 nucleotides align to TRBD1. Per the germline V gene, CDR1 is MNHEY and CDR2 is SVGEGT. V lost 8 bases to trimming and J lost 1 base; unmatched junction nucleotides: 1. The CDR3 totals 12 residues. DNA of the CDR3: TGTGCCAGCCGGACAGGGAACACTGAAGCTTTCTTT. This translates into CASRTGNTEAFF.

This clonotype has at least ten counts. The rearrangement links TRBV4-2 to TRBJ2-7, with D perhaps TRBD1 or TRBD2 (5 bases each). Trimming pared 4 bases from V and 3 bases from J, leaving 19 bases between. This CDR3 comprises 16 residues. CDR1 is LGHNA, CDR2 YNFKEQ, per germline. CDR3: CASSPPFGTENYEQYF. The CDR3 nucleotides read TGTGCCAGCAGCCCACCCTTCGGGACGGAAAACTACGAGCAGTACTTC.

This clonotype was picked up a small number of times. This chain uses TRBV7-6 with TRBJ2-5; D possibly corresponds to TRBD2 (5 bases). The germline V gene has CDR1 SGHVS and CDR2 FNYEAQ. The CDR3 spans 16 residues. V was pared by 5 bases and J by 2 bases, with 18 bases between. The CDR3 loop reads CASSVAAGGEQETQYF. CDR3 in DNA: TGTGCCAGCAGCGTTGCCGCGGGTGGAGAACAAGAGACCCAGTACTTC.

This clonotype has a count of ten or more. The rearrangement links TRBV20-1 to TRBJ2-3; 11 positions agree with TRBD2. Trimming at V came to 6 bases and at J to 2 bases, leaving 7 bases not matched to a gene. The CDR3 covers 15 residues. The germline gives CDR1 DFQATT, CDR2 SNEGSKA (reference sequence). The CDR3 region is CSAETSGEPTDTQYF. In nucleotides, the CDR3 is TGCAGTGCCGAGACTAGCGGGGAACCCACAGATACGCAGTATTTT.

This clonotype was picked up many times. This chain connects TRBV28 to TRBJ1-1, with no clear D. The germline V gene encodes CDR1 MDHEN and CDR2 SYDVKM. This CDR3 contains 12 residues. With 6 bases removed from V and 11 bases from J, the gap between germline ends came to 16 bases. As DNA, the CDR3 is TGTGCCAGCAGGGCCGGGAGGATTGGGGCTTTCTTT. Encoded protein: CASRAGRIGAFF.

This clonotype was recorded at least ten times. The V call is TRBV10-3, the J call TRBJ2-3; no clear D. CDR3 size: 12 residues. V was trimmed by 6 bases and J by 0 bases, leaving 4 bases between them. Germline assignment: CDR1 ENHRY and CDR2 SYGVKD. This CDR3 is CAIRDSTDTQYF. In DNA, the CDR3 is TGTGCCATCAGGGACAGCACAGATACGCAGTATTTT.

This clonotype was recorded a few times. The chain is built from TRBV29-1 and TRBJ1-2; a weak D match, TRBD1 (6 bases). The CDR3 has 12 amino acids. V shed 6 bases and J shed 12 bases, with 20 bases lying between them. Germline V gives CDR1 SQVTM, CDR2 ANQGSEA. In DNA, the CDR3 is TGCAGCGTGGGGGGGGCTCTCACCCCCGACACCTTC. Translated: CSVGGALTPDTF.